This TCR beta chain was captured in a study of T cells after yellow fever vaccination. Whole-study results and caveats: Sorted repertoires could include abundant contaminating clonotypes from bulk cells. Overlap between CD4 and CD8 compartments was detected for a small share of clonotypes. Post-booster samples contained most primary-vaccination clones (about 96% CD4, approximately 88% CD8).

Comment on this clonotype: Its matching antigen is unknown.

The CDR3 is 15 residues long. Trimming removed 5 bases at V and 6 bases at J, with 18 bases between. 5'RACE template switching generated TCR cDNA, adding a universal primer site and UMIs. From the 5' RACE reads, TCRdb called clonotypes with MiXCR, one entry per CDR3 protein. The sample records roughly 350,000 distinct CDR3 sequences, 4.1% being singletons. This clonotype was sampled from a young man who received the YFV17D yellow fever vaccine. The specimen was PBMCs, collected 5 days after the yellow fever booster vaccination. V gene TRBV12-3 or TRBV12-4 combines with J gene TRBJ2-3; D is ambiguous. Here the CDR3 DNA reads TGTGCCAGCAGTACCTTGGACGGTTTCAGGGATACGCAGTATTTT. Protein sequence: CASSTLDGFRDTQYF.